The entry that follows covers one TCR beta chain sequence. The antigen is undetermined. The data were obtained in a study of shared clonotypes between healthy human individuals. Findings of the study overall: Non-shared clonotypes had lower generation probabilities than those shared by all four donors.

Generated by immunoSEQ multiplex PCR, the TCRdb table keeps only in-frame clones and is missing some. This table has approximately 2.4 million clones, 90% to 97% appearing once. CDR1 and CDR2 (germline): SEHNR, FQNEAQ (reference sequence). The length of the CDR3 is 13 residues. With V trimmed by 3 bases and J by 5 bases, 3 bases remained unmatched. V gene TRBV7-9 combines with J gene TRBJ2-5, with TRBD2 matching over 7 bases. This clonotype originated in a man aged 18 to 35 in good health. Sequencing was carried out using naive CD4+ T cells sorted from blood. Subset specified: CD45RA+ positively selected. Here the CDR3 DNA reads TGTGCCAGCAGCTTCACTAGCGTCGAGACCCAGTACTTC. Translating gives CASSFTSVETQYF.